This T cell receptor beta chain is from a study of T cells in women clearing cervical HPV infection. The overall study: Only a few women had HLA typing results available. Notes on the study in general: T-cell numbers per sample were unknown and may explain richness differences. Effector/memory and HPV-specific T cells were not isolated, and association timing is unknown. Richness plus V gene abundances separated cases from controls with AUC about 0.8.

Repertoires were generated with immunoSEQ multiplex PCR, while TCRdb's copy carries only in-frame clones and drops some. The sample's table shows about 12,000 clones. The CDR3 spans 14 residues. Germline loops: CDR1 KGHSH, CDR2 LQKENI. Regarding this clone: Its antigen is unknown. At one end the junction does not follow the germline gene, possibly because of a read error. The read is 3 residues too short to cover the CDR3 end, so that end is filled in from the germline J gene. Within the sample, other DNA sequences also encode this same CDR3.

The sequencing input was blood buffy coat. The origin of this receptor is a woman aged 18-70 years with a cervical HPV16 infection that either progressed to CIN3+ or cleared (not recorded which). V and J are TRBV18 and TRBJ2-1; D might be TRBD2 (6 bases). The sequenced part of the CDR3 DNA is TGTGCCAGTTCACCACCATCGGGGGTCGATGAG. This codes for CASSPPSGVDE. From start to end, the CDR3 is CASSPPSGVDEQFF.